This T cell receptor beta chain stems from a study of T cells in Graves' hyperthyroidism and ophthalmopathy. Overall study context: Once the initial diagnosis was made, peripheral blood was obtained before any treatment. Study-wide findings and caveats: Clonotypes that were expanded in thyroid above 0.001 mostly appeared in blood too. A model of 13 V-J features distinguished ophthalmopathy from stable hyperthyroidism.

There were TCR beta CDR3 regions amplified from RNA transcripts. HTBI primers were used for first-round RT-PCR of the TCR CDR3. TCRdb redid the calling of the multiplex PCR reads with MiXCR, one entry per CDR3 protein. The sample includes about 480,000 distinct CDR3 sequences, approximately 15% of them seen just once. This CDR3 region has 13 residues. CDR1 is DFQATT, CDR2 SNEGSKA, per germline (reference sequence). The junction had 4 bases not matched to a gene; V was cut back by 3 bases and J by 6 bases. In this sample, this clonotype turned up a few times. What it recognizes is unknown. Sample: blood. The sequence was obtained from a woman aged 18-30 years with Graves' hyperthyroidism. This rearrangement joins TRBV20-1 to TRBJ2-1; 8 bases are a match to TRBD2. The CDR3, as DNA: TGCAGTGCTAGGCCCGGGACTAGCAATGAGCAGTTCTTC. Amino acid sequence: CSARPGTSNEQFF.